This TCR beta chain comes out of a study of early T cells in non-severe SARS-CoV-2 infection. Study-wide background: Sequenced bulk RNA came from whole blood that was unsorted, and chains were unpaired.

Molecules of cDNA were individually given unique molecular identifiers that were attached to them. TCRdb itself ran the 5' RACE reads through MiXCR, one entry per CDR3 protein. The sample includes tens of thousands of distinct CDR3 sequences, over 9.5% of them seen just once. V lost 6 bases, J lost 6 bases, and 15 bases lay in between. The CDR3 consists of 14 residues. Germline assignment: CDR1 MNHEY and CDR2 SVGAGI. The origin of this receptor is an adult who was a healthcare worker with PCR-confirmed SARS-CoV-2 infection or an uninfected control (not recorded which). The J gene is TRBJ2-1, the V gene TRBV6-5; TRBD1 might be the D (6 bases). Sequencing input: whole blood. DNA for the CDR3: TGTGCCAGCAGAGCCGGGACAACCGTCAATGAGCAGTTCTTC. Its protein is CASRAGTTVNEQFF.